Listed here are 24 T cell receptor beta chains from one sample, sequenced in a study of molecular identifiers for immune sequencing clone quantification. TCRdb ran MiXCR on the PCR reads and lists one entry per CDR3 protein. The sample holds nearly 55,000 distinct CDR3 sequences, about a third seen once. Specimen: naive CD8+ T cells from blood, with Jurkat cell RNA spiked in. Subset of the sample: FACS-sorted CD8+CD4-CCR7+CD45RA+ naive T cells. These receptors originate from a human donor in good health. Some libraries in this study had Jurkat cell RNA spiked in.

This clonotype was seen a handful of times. The CDR3 here is CASSLQGAYYTF. CDR3 coding DNA: TGTGCCAGCAGTTTGCAGGGGGCGTACTACACCTTC. This chain uses TRBV27 with TRBJ1-2; 8 nucleotides line up with TRBD1. CDR3 size: 12 residues. Germline lookup yields CDR1 MNHEY and CDR2 SMNVEV (reference sequence). After removal of 3 bases from V and 10 bases from J, the junction contained 4 bases not matched to a gene.

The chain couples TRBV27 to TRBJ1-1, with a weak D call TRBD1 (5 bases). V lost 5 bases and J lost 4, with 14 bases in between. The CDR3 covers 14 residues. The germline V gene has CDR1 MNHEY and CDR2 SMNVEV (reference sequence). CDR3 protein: CASSTDSGGTEAFF. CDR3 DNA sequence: TGTGCCAGCAGTACCGACAGTGGCGGCACTGAAGCTTTCTTT.

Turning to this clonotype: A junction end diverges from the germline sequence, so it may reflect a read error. For the CDR3, the DNA is TGTGCCAGCAGCATAGGCGTTACGCGGTATTTT. Translated, it gives CASSIGVTRYF. This chain uses TRBV7-8 with TRBJ2-3; D call uncertain. The length of the CDR3 is 11 residues. Germline CDR1 and CDR2: SGHVS and FQNEAQ.

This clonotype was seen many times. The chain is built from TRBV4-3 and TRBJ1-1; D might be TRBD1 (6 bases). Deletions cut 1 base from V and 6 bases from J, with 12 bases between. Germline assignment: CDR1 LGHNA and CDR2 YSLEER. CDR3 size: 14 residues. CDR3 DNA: TGCGCCAGCAGCCAAGTACTAGGGGGAGCTGAAGCTTTCTTT. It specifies CASSQVLGGAEAFF.

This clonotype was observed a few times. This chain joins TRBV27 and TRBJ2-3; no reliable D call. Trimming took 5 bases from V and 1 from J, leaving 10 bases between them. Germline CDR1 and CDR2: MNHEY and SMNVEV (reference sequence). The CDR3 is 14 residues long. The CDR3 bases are TGTGCCAGCAGTCTCACGGAAGGCACAGATACGCAGTATTTT. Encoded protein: CASSLTEGTDTQYF.

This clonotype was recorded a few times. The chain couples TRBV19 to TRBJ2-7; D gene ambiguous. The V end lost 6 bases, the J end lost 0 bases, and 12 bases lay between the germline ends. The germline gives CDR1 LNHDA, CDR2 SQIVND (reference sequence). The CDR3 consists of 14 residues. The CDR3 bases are TGTGCCAGTAGCTATGTCGGAAACTCCTACGAGCAGTACTTC. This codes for CASSYVGNSYEQYF.

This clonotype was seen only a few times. The CDR3 loop is CASSPLGPSTSATQYF. The CDR3 region has the DNA TGTGCCAGCTCACCCTTGGGACCTAGTACAAGTGCGACCCAGTACTTC. V usage is TRBV18 and J usage is TRBJ2-5; D is possibly TRBD1 or TRBD2 (5 bases each). Germline V gives CDR1 KGHSH, CDR2 LQKENI. The ends were cut back, 3 bases at V and 7 bases at J, with 21 bases in the middle. CDR3 length equals 16 residues.

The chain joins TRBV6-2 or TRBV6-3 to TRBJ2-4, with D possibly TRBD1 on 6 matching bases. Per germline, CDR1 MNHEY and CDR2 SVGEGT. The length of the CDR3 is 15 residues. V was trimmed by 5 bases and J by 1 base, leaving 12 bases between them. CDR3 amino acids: CASSQGSEAKNIQYF. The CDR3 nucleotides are TGTGCCAGCAGTCAGGGGTCGGAGGCCAAAAACATTCAGTACTTC.

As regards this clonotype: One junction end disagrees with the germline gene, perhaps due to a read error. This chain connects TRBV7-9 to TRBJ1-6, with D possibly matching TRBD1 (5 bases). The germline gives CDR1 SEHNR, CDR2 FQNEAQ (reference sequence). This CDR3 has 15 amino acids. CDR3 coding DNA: TGTGCCAGCTGCTTAGATGGGGGGGGGAATTCACCCCTCCACTTT. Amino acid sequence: CASCLDGGGNSPLHF.

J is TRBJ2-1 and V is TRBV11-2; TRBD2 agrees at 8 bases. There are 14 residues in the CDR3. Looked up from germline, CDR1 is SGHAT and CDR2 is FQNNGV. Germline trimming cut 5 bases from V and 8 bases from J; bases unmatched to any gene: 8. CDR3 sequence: CASSPHGLADEQFF. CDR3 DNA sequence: TGTGCCAGCAGCCCCCACGGACTAGCTGATGAGCAGTTCTTC.

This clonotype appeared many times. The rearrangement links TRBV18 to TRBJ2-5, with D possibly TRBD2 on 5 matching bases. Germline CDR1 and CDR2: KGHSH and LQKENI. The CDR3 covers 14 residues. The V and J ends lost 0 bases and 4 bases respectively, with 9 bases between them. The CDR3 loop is CASSPPVGRETQYF. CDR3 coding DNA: TGTGCCAGCTCACCACCGGTAGGGAGAGAGACCCAGTACTTC.

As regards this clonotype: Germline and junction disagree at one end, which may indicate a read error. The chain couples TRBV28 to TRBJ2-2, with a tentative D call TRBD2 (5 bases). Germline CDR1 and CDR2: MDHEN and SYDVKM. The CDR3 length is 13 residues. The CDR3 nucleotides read TGTGCCAGCAGTTCCAGGCGGGTCGGGGAGCTGATTTTT. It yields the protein CASSSRRVGELIF. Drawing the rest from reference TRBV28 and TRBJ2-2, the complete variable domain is DVKVTQSSRYLVKRTGEKVFLECVQDMDHENMFWYRQDPGLGLRLIYFSYDVKMKEKGDIPEGYSVSREKKERFSLILESASTNQTSMYLCASSSRRVGELIFGEGSRLTVL.

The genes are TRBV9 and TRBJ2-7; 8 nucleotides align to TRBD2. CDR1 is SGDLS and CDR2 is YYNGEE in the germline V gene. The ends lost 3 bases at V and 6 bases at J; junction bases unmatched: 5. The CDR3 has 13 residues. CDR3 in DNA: TGTGCCAGCAGCGGGGGACTAGGCAGCGAGCAGTACTTC. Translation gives CASSGGLGSEQYF.

CDR3 coding DNA: TGCGCCAGCAGCCACCAAGGACAGGGTAATTCACCCCTCCACTTT. Residues: CASSHQGQGNSPLHF. The chain couples TRBV4-1 to TRBJ1-6; 8 bases align to TRBD1. The trim removed 3 bases at V and 6 bases at J, leaving 4 bases unmatched. CDR3 length: 15 amino acids. CDR1 is MGHRA and CDR2 is YSYEKL in the germline V gene.

The CDR3 nucleotides are TGCGCCAGCAGCCCAGGACGGATCCTATCTGGAAACACCATATATTTT. It specifies CASSPGRILSGNTIYF. The chain carries TRBV5-1 and TRBJ1-3; D not resolved. V was pared by 4 bases and J by 1 base, with 15 bases between. CDR3 length: 16 residues. From germline, CDR1 is SGHRS and CDR2 YFSETQ.

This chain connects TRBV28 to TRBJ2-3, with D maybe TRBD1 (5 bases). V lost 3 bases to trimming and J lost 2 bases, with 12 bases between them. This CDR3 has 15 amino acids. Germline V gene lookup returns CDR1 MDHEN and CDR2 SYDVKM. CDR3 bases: TGTGCCAGCAGTTTCCCAGAGACAGCCACAGATACGCAGTATTTT. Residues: CASSFPETATDTQYF.

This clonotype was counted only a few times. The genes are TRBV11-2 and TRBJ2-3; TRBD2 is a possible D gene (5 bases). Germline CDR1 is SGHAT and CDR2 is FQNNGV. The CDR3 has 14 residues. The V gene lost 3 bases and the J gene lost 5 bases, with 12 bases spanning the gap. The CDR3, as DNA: TGTGCCAGCAGCTTTCGTGAGGGTTTAGATACGCAGTATTTT. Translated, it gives CASSFREGLDTQYF.

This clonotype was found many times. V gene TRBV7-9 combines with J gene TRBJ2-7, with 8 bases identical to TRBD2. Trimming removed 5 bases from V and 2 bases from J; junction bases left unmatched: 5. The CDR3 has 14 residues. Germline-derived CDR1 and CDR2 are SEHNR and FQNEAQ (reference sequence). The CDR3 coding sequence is TGTGCCAGCAGCGGACAGCGGGAGCCCTACGAGCAGTACTTC. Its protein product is CASSGQREPYEQYF.

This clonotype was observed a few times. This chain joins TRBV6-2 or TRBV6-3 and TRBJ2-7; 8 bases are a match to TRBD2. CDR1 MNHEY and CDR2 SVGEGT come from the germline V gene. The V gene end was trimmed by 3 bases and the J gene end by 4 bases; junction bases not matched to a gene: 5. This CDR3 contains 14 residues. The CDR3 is CASSYGGRRYEQYF. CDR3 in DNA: TGTGCCAGCAGTTATGGCGGGAGGAGGTACGAGCAGTACTTC.

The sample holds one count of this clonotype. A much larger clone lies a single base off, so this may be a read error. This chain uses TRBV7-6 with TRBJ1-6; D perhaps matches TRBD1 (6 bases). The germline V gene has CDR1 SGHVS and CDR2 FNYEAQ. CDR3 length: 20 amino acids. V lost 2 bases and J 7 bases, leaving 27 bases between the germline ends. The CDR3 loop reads CASSLFAQGKFGPSNSPLHF. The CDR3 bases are TGTGCCAGCAGCTTATTTGCCCAGGGGAAATTTGGGCCATCAAATTCACCCCTCCACTTT.

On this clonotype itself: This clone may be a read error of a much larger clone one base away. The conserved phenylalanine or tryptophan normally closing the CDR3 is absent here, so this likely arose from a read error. The CDR3 sequence is CASSLSGTGKTEAFY. The CDR3 DNA follows: TGTGCCAGCAGCTTATCCGGGACAGGCAAAACTGAAGCTTTCTAT. J is TRBJ1-1 and V is TRBV7-2, with 8 bases matching TRBD1. This CDR3 spans 15 amino acids. With V trimmed by 2 bases and J by 5 bases, 7 bases remained unmatched. Germline V gives CDR1 SGHTA, CDR2 FQGNSA.

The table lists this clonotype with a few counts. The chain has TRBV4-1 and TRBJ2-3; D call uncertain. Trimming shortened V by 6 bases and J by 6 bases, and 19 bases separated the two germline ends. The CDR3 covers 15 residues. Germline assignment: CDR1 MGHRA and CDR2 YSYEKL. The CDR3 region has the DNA TGCGCCAGCAGACCTGTGGGTAACCAGCGCGATACGCAGTATTTT. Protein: CASRPVGNQRDTQYF.

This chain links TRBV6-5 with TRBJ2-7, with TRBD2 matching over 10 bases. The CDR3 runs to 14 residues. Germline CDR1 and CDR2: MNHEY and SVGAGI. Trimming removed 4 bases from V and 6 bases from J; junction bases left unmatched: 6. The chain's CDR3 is CASSFSGTSAEQYF. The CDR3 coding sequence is TGTGCCAGCAGTTTCTCCGGGACTAGCGCCGAGCAGTACTTC.

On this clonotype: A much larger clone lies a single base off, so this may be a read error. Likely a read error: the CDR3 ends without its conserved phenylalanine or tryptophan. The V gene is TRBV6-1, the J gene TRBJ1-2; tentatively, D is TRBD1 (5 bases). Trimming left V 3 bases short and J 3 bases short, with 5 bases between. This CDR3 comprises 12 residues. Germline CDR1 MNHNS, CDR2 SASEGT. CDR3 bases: TGTGCCAGCAGTGACAGGGACTATGGCTACACCATC. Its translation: CASSDRDYGYTI.